This T cell receptor (beta chain) was recorded in a study of shared clonotypes between healthy human individuals. About the research overall: Three plates were used per donor for CD4 naive, three for CD4 memory, two for CD8 naive and one for CD8 memory.

CDR1 and CDR2 (germline): SGHTA, FQGNSA. There are 12 residues in the CDR3. The ends were cut back, 5 bases at V and 4 bases at J, with 6 bases in the middle. Sequencing used immunoSEQ multiplex PCR; TCRdb keeps in-frame clones, though not all of them. The data show roughly 1.4 million clones, about 98.5% seen once. Those who donated were healthy HIV-negative adults, with no recent acute infections or vaccinations reported. CD4+ cells underwent separation, giving CD45RA+ naive and CD45RA-negative memory subsets. On this clone itself: Other nucleotide sequences in the sample specify the same CDR3.

V gene TRBV7-2 combines with J gene TRBJ1-5; D unclear. Source material: naive CD4+ T cells sorted from blood. Subset reported: CD45RA+ positively selected. The sequence was collected from a man under 40 in good health. CDR3 in DNA: TGTGCCAGCAGCCTCCCGAATCAGCCCCAGCATTTT. It encodes CASSLPNQPQHF.